These 3 T cell receptor beta chains originate from one sample sequenced in a study of T-cell reconstitution after alpha-beta-depleted transplantation in children. Unique molecular identifiers were used in preparing the TCRbeta library. Via MiXCR, TCRdb re-called the PCR reads, giving one row per CDR3 protein. This table has 210,000 or so distinct CDR3 sequences, around 10% appearing once. The sequences come from PBMCs from the stem cell graft donor, collected from the stem cell graft. The source of these receptors is a human donor who donated a stem cell graft to a child with acute lymphoblastic leukemia.

This clonotype was seen at least ten times. V and J are TRBV5-1 and TRBJ1-2; the match to TRBD1 covers 10 bases. V dropped 3 bases and J dropped 3; count of bases not matched to a gene: 8. This CDR3 region has 16 residues. Germline V gene data show CDR1 as SGHRS and CDR2 as YFSETQ. The CDR3 region has the DNA TGCGCCAGCAGCTACCCGGGACAGGGGAAAGACTATGGCTACACCTTC. Protein sequence: CASSYPGQGKDYGYTF.

This clonotype was picked up many times. The rearrangement links TRBV7-2 to TRBJ2-1; the D is unclear. The CDR3 has 16 residues. V dropped 5 bases and J dropped 5 bases, with 19 bases sitting between them. Looked up from germline, CDR1 is SGHTA and CDR2 is FQGNSA. CDR3 coding DNA: TGTGCCAGCAGCCGGTGGCTCCAACAATCTGACAATGAGCAGTTCTTC. This translates into CASSRWLQQSDNEQFF.

There are a few counts of this clonotype. The chain carries TRBV13 and TRBJ1-6, with a weak D call TRBD1 (5 bases). V was cut by 3 bases and J by 9 bases, with 9 bases left in between. The CDR3 sequence is 13 residues long. CDR1 and CDR2 from the germline V gene are PRHDT and FYEKMQ (reference sequence). In DNA, the CDR3 is TGTGCCAGCAGCTTTCGACAGTTTTCACCCCTCCACTTT. Translating it yields CASSFRQFSPLHF.